The rows below give T cell receptor beta chains drawn from one sample of a study of shared clonotypes between healthy human individuals. Assay used: immunoSEQ multiplex PCR; TCRdb lists only in-frame clones, some missing. The table includes around 550,000 clones, 85% to 95% detected once. Sequenced: naive CD8+ T cells sorted from blood. These TCRs come from a woman aged 25 to 39 in good health. The CDR3 runs from the conserved cysteine through the conserved F or W. Each record gives: D gene, V gene, clone size, J gene, CDR3 protein, CDR3 DNA. A D gene is named only where the DNA matches it firmly. Size is omitted from some rows. Given values are once, few, many or a class for expanded clones.

d_gene: .; v_gene: TRBV4-2; abundance: .; j_gene: TRBJ1-6; CDR3aa: CASSQAQGDSPLHF; CDR3nt: TGTGCCAGCAGCCAAGCCCAGGGCGACTCACCCCTCCACTTT
d_gene: .; v_gene: TRBV2; abundance: .; j_gene: TRBJ2-7; CDR3aa: CASRAPGPIYEQYF; CDR3nt: TGTGCCAGCAGAGCCCCGGGACCGATTTACGAGCAGTACTTC
d_gene: .; v_gene: TRBV19; abundance: .; j_gene: TRBJ1-2; CDR3aa: CASSKMDANLYGYTF; CDR3nt: TGTGCCAGTAGCAAAATGGACGCGAACCTCTATGGCTACACCTTC
d_gene: .; v_gene: TRBV28; abundance: .; j_gene: TRBJ2-7; CDR3aa: CASSFEGPYEQYF; CDR3nt: TGTGCCAGCAGTTTCGAGGGGCCTTACGAGCAGTACTTC
d_gene: TRBD1; v_gene: TRBV10-1; abundance: .; j_gene: TRBJ1-1; CDR3aa: CASSRGTEGNTEAFF; CDR3nt: TGCGCCAGCAGTAGAGGGACAGAGGGGAACACTGAAGCTTTCTTT
d_gene: .; v_gene: TRBV7-9; abundance: .; j_gene: TRBJ2-1; CDR3aa: CASSLESGVHNEQFF; CDR3nt: TGTGCCAGCAGCTTAGAATCTGGGGTCCACAATGAGCAGTTCTTC
d_gene: .; v_gene: TRBV11-2; abundance: .; j_gene: TRBJ1-5; CDR3aa: CASSLGQLNQPQHF; CDR3nt: TGTGCCAGCAGCTTAGGCCAGCTCAATCAGCCCCAGCATTTT
d_gene: TRBD2; v_gene: TRBV28; abundance: .; j_gene: TRBJ2-7; CDR3aa: CASRIRLAGVYEQYF; CDR3nt: TGTGCCAGCAGGATACGACTAGCGGGAGTTTACGAGCAGTACTTC
d_gene: .; v_gene: TRBV30; abundance: few; j_gene: TRBJ1-3; CDR3aa: CALNEGTGNTIYF; CDR3nt: TGTGCCTTAAACGAGGGTACTGGAAACACCATATATTTT
d_gene: TRBD1; v_gene: TRBV27; abundance: .; j_gene: TRBJ2-5; CDR3aa: CASSFGTGGLETQYF; CDR3nt: TGTGCCAGCAGTTTTGGGACAGGGGGATTAGAGACCCAGTACTTC
d_gene: .; v_gene: TRBV28; abundance: .; j_gene: TRBJ2-7; CDR3aa: CASSPGQYEQYF; CDR3nt: TGTGCCAGCAGCCCCGGACAGTACGAGCAGTACTTC
d_gene: TRBD2; v_gene: TRBV9; abundance: .; j_gene: TRBJ2-1; CDR3aa: CASSVAGTSGSEQFF; CDR3nt: TGTGCCAGCAGCGTAGCCGGGACTAGCGGGTCCGAGCAGTTCTTC
d_gene: .; v_gene: TRBV28; abundance: .; j_gene: TRBJ1-1; CDR3aa: CASSLRDVRQVEAFF; CDR3nt: TGTGCCAGCAGTTTACGGGATGTTCGGCAGGTCGAAGCTTTCTTT
d_gene: .; v_gene: TRBV5-6; abundance: .; j_gene: TRBJ2-5; CDR3aa: CASSLFAPETQYF; CDR3nt: TGTGCCAGCAGCTTGTTTGCGCCGGAGACCCAGTACTTC
d_gene: .; v_gene: TRBV7-9; abundance: few; j_gene: TRBJ1-2; CDR3aa: CASSSDRIDGYTF; CDR3nt: TGTGCCAGCAGCTCTGACAGGATAGATGGCTACACCTTC
d_gene: .; v_gene: TRBV19; abundance: .; j_gene: TRBJ2-7; CDR3aa: CASSPELGPYEQYF; CDR3nt: TGTGCCAGTAGTCCCGAACTAGGACCCTACGAGCAGTACTTC
d_gene: TRBD2; v_gene: TRBV7-2; abundance: .; j_gene: TRBJ2-3; CDR3aa: CASSPPPPSGRATDTQYF; CDR3nt: TGTGCCAGCAGTCCGCCTCCTCCTAGCGGGAGAGCCACAGATACGCAGTATTTT
d_gene: .; v_gene: TRBV13; abundance: .; j_gene: TRBJ2-7; CDR3aa: CASSSKYEQYF; CDR3nt: TGTGCCAGCAGCTCGAAATACGAGCAGTACTTC
d_gene: TRBD1; v_gene: TRBV28; abundance: .; j_gene: TRBJ2-7; CDR3aa: CASTNLRDRGYEQYF; CDR3nt: TGTGCCAGCACTAACCTGAGGGACAGAGGCTACGAGCAGTACTTC
d_gene: TRBD2; v_gene: TRBV7-8; abundance: .; j_gene: TRBJ2-7; CDR3aa: CASTQGLAASSTYEQYF; CDR3nt: TGTGCCAGCACCCAAGGACTAGCGGCTAGTTCAACCTACGAGCAGTACTTC
d_gene: .; v_gene: TRBV4-1; abundance: .; j_gene: TRBJ1-1; CDR3aa: CASSHPSGKYTEAFF; CDR3nt: TGCGCCAGCAGCCACCCCTCGGGAAAGTACACTGAAGCTTTCTTT
d_gene: .; v_gene: TRBV7-9; abundance: .; j_gene: TRBJ2-5; CDR3aa: CASSTGLQAGETQYF; CDR3nt: TGTGCCAGCAGCACCGGACTCCAGGCGGGGGAGACCCAGTACTTC
d_gene: .; v_gene: TRBV28; abundance: .; j_gene: TRBJ1-1; CDR3aa: CASTPLGETEAFF; CDR3nt: TGTGCCAGCACCCCCTTAGGGGAGACTGAAGCTTTCTTT
d_gene: .; v_gene: TRBV27; abundance: .; j_gene: TRBJ2-1; CDR3aa: CASSFGGVLSSYNEQFF; CDR3nt: TGTGCCAGCAGTTTTGGCGGCGTCCTCAGCTCCTACAATGAGCAGTTCTTC
d_gene: .; v_gene: TRBV28; abundance: .; j_gene: TRBJ1-5; CDR3aa: CASSDYRAVGNQPQHF; CDR3nt: TGTGCCAGCAGTGACTACAGGGCGGTGGGCAATCAGCCCCAGCATTTT
d_gene: .; v_gene: TRBV9; abundance: .; j_gene: TRBJ2-7; CDR3aa: CASSVSGTGYEQYF; CDR3nt: TGTGCCAGCAGCGTAAGCGGAACCGGCTACGAGCAGTACTTC
d_gene: .; v_gene: TRBV7-9; abundance: .; j_gene: TRBJ2-1; CDR3aa: CASSLGDSEQFF; CDR3nt: TGTGCCAGCAGCTTAGGGGATAGTGAGCAGTTCTTC
d_gene: TRBD1; v_gene: TRBV11-2; abundance: .; j_gene: TRBJ2-7; CDR3aa: CASSLVTGAYEQYF; CDR3nt: TGTGCCAGCAGCTTAGTAACAGGGGCCTACGAGCAGTACTTC
d_gene: .; v_gene: TRBV9; abundance: few; j_gene: TRBJ2-2; CDR3aa: CASSVLSGELFF; CDR3nt: TGTGCCAGCAGCGTATTGTCCGGGGAGCTGTTTTTT
d_gene: .; v_gene: TRBV27; abundance: .; j_gene: TRBJ1-5; CDR3aa: CASSPIGSNQPQHF; CDR3nt: TGTGCCAGCAGTCCCATCGGCAGCAATCAGCCCCAGCATTTT
d_gene: .; v_gene: TRBV6-5; abundance: once; j_gene: TRBJ2-7; CDR3aa: CASSYSEGWEQYF; CDR3nt: TGTGCCAGCAGTTACTCGGAAGGGTGGGAGCAGTACTTC
d_gene: .; v_gene: TRBV27; abundance: .; j_gene: TRBJ1-5; CDR3aa: CASSLRGNQPQHF; CDR3nt: TGTGCCAGCAGTTTAAGGGGCAATCAGCCCCAGCATTTT
d_gene: .; v_gene: TRBV9; abundance: .; j_gene: TRBJ2-2; CDR3aa: CASSGEGQPGELFF; CDR3nt: TGTGCCAGCAGCGGCGAGGGACAACCCGGGGAGCTGTTTTTT
d_gene: .; v_gene: TRBV4-1; abundance: .; j_gene: TRBJ2-7; CDR3aa: CASSQVGSYEQYF; CDR3nt: TGCGCCAGCAGCCAAGTGGGGTCGTACGAGCAGTACTTC
d_gene: TRBD1; v_gene: TRBV14; abundance: .; j_gene: TRBJ2-7; CDR3aa: CASSLRVGQGPYEQYF; CDR3nt: TGTGCCAGCAGCCTTAGAGTGGGACAGGGCCCTTACGAGCAGTACTTC
d_gene: .; v_gene: TRBV5-8; abundance: .; j_gene: TRBJ1-5; CDR3aa: CASSLIQQPQHF; CDR3nt: TGTGCCAGCAGCCTCATTCAACAGCCCCAGCATTTT
d_gene: TRBD2; v_gene: TRBV5-4; abundance: .; j_gene: TRBJ2-7; CDR3aa: CALSSGGGYEQYF; CDR3nt: TGTGCCCTTTCCAGCGGGGGAGGCTACGAGCAGTACTTC
d_gene: .; v_gene: TRBV27; abundance: .; j_gene: TRBJ1-6; CDR3aa: CASSYTGYNSPLHF; CDR3nt: TGTGCCAGCAGTTACACAGGGTATAATTCACCCCTCCACTTT
d_gene: TRBD2; v_gene: TRBV7-6; abundance: .; j_gene: TRBJ2-7; CDR3aa: CASSLTPAGTSGITHSYEQYF; CDR3nt: TGTGCCAGCAGCTTAACACCAGCCGGGACTAGCGGGATCACACACTCCTACGAGCAGTACTTC
d_gene: TRBD1; v_gene: TRBV4-1; abundance: .; j_gene: TRBJ1-1; CDR3aa: CASSQVRGQRNTEAFF; CDR3nt: TGCGCCAGCAGCCAAGTTAGGGGACAGAGGAACACTGAAGCTTTCTTT
d_gene: .; v_gene: TRBV2; abundance: .; j_gene: TRBJ1-5; CDR3aa: CASSEFSPRRGNQPQHF; CDR3nt: TGTGCCAGCAGTGAATTCAGTCCCCGGCGCGGCAATCAGCCCCAGCATTTT
d_gene: TRBD2; v_gene: TRBV7-6; abundance: .; j_gene: TRBJ2-1; CDR3aa: CASSLGLAAYNEQFF; CDR3nt: TGTGCCAGCAGCTTGGGACTAGCAGCTTACAATGAGCAGTTCTTC
d_gene: TRBD2; v_gene: TRBV7-8; abundance: .; j_gene: TRBJ2-7; CDR3aa: CASSPGTSGYEQYF; CDR3nt: TGTGCCAGCAGTCCAGGGACTAGCGGCTACGAGCAGTACTTC
d_gene: .; v_gene: TRBV28; abundance: .; j_gene: TRBJ2-5; CDR3aa: CASSATEETQYF; CDR3nt: TGTGCCAGCAGTGCTACAGAGGAGACCCAGTACTTC
d_gene: .; v_gene: TRBV27; abundance: once; j_gene: TRBJ2-3; CDR3aa: CASSLFGSADTQYF; CDR3nt: TGTGCCAGCAGTTTGTTCGGGAGCGCAGATACGCAGTATTTT
d_gene: .; v_gene: TRBV28; abundance: .; j_gene: TRBJ2-7; CDR3aa: CASSFQGFHEQYF; CDR3nt: TGTGCCAGCAGTTTTCAGGGGTTCCACGAGCAGTACTTC